The 25 T cell receptor beta chains below were found in one sample sequenced in a study of blood T cell repertoires in COVID-19 (dated by TCRdb to about 2020). Library generation was performed with the immunoSEQ multiplex PCR assay. Held by TCRdb, this immuneACCESS table contains in-frame sequences only and omits some clones. Under half of the omission traces to an unresolved V gene where checked; the cause of the rest is unknown. This sample gives about 220,000 clones in total; around 84% of them show up just once. The leading ten clones occupy about 3% of the sample. Specimen: peripheral blood. The receptors were gathered from a man aged 45 to 65 who had recovered from COVID-19.

This clone occurred once. The chain joins TRBV29-1 to TRBJ2-1; TRBD1 matches at 8 bases. Per the germline V gene, CDR1 is SQVTM and CDR2 is ANQGSEA. The CDR3 is 13 amino acids. Germline trimming cut 7 bases from V and 3 bases from J; bases unmatched to any gene: 5. As DNA, the CDR3 is TGCAGCGCTGGGACAGGAGGCTACAATGAGCAGTTCTTC. The encoded protein is CSAGTGGYNEQFF.

This clone was seen a single time. The V and J genes are TRBV5-1 and TRBJ1-5; possible D gene TRBD1, 6 bases. V was shortened by 4 bases and J by 4 bases, with 12 bases between the two germline ends. The CDR3 has 14 amino acids. Germline CDR1 is SGHRS and CDR2 is YFSETQ. The CDR3 region has the DNA TGCGCCAGCAGCACCGGACAGCCGAATCAGCCCCAGCATTTT. This encodes CASSTGQPNQPQHF.

The gene calls are TRBV27 and TRBJ2-3; weak D call: TRBD1 (5 bases). The CDR3 totals 13 residues. Germline CDR1 MNHEY, CDR2 SMNVEV (reference sequence). V lost 5 bases and J 5 bases, leaving 11 bases between the germline ends. CDR3 in DNA: TGTGCCAGCAGTCCAAGGGGCATAGATACGCAGTATTTT. It translates to CASSPRGIDTQYF.

J is TRBJ1-2 and V is TRBV10-3; the D gene is possibly TRBD1 (5 bases). From germline, CDR1 is ENHRY and CDR2 SYGVKD. CDR3 length equals 14 residues. V was shortened by 0 bases and J by 4 bases, with 9 bases between the two germline ends. The CDR3 region has the DNA TGTGCCATCAGTGAGTCCGGGGGACCCTATGGCTACACCTTC. Its protein is CAISESGGPYGYTF.

The chain combines TRBV5-1 with TRBJ2-3, with 14 bases identical to TRBD2. Trimming removed 4 bases from V and 2 bases from J; junction bases left unmatched: 3. CDR3 length equals 16 residues. The germline CDR1 and CDR2 sequences are SGHRS and YFSETQ. The CDR3 loop is CASSPGLAGATDTQYF. The CDR3 DNA reads as TGCGCCAGCAGCCCGGGACTAGCGGGAGCCACAGATACGCAGTATTTT.

The V gene is TRBV27, the J gene TRBJ2-7, with unresolved D. CDR3 size: 13 residues. Trimming pared 2 bases from V and 1 base from J, leaving 6 bases between. CDR1 is MNHEY and CDR2 is SMNVEV in the germline V gene (reference sequence). DNA of the CDR3: TGTGCCAGCAGTTTAACAGAGTCCTACGAGCAGTACTTC. Translation: CASSLTESYEQYF.

A note on this clone: This same CDR3 is encoded by further DNA sequences in the sample. The chain has TRBV27 and TRBJ2-7, with 10 bases fitting TRBD1. Germline assignment: CDR1 MNHEY and CDR2 SMNVEV (reference sequence). This CDR3 region has 14 residues. J gave up 4 bases and V 6 bases, and 6 bases lay outside the gene matches. The CDR3 protein is CASSPGQGGYEQYF. DNA of the CDR3: TGTGCCAGCAGCCCCGGACAGGGGGGATACGAGCAGTACTTC.

The chain uses TRBV15 and TRBJ2-1, with 8 bases that match TRBD2. Germline V CDR1 and CDR2: LNHNV, YYDKDF (reference sequence). CDR3 length: 15 amino acids. The CDR3 spells CATPPREGPYNEQFF. CDR3 nucleotide sequence: TGTGCTACCCCCCCCCGGGAGGGCCCGTACAATGAGCAGTTCTTC.

This clone was seen ten or more times. The chain uses TRBV4-2 and TRBJ2-2; 10 bases match TRBD2. V gave up 4 bases and J gave up 5 bases; unmatched junction bases: 4. Germline V gene lookup returns CDR1 LGHNA and CDR2 YNFKEQ. The CDR3 sequence is 15 residues long. Here the CDR3 DNA reads TGTGCCAGCAGCCCGCTAGCGGGAGAAACCGGGGAGCTGTTTTTT. Translated: CASSPLAGETGELFF.

The chain recombines TRBV5-1 with TRBJ1-1, with D maybe TRBD1 (6 bases). Germline V gives CDR1 SGHRS, CDR2 YFSETQ. V was shortened by 4 bases and J by 1 base, with 17 bases between the two germline ends. The CDR3 totals 16 residues. CDR3 sequence reads: CASSPGHSEGNTEAFF. The CDR3 nucleotides read TGCGCCAGCAGCCCGGGACATAGTGAAGGGAACACTGAAGCTTTCTTT.

The rearrangement links TRBV19 to TRBJ2-4; 11 bases line up with TRBD1. Germline V gene sequence: CDR1 LNHDA, CDR2 SQIVND (reference sequence). V lost 4 bases to trimming and J lost 7 bases; unmatched junction nucleotides: 3. CDR3 size: 14 residues. CDR3 residues: CASSRGQGVNIQYF. Here the CDR3 DNA reads TGTGCCAGTAGTAGGGGACAGGGGGTGAACATTCAGTACTTC.

This chain connects TRBV11-2 to TRBJ1-2; no clear D gene. The CDR3 totals 12 residues. The V end was cut by 4 bases, the J end by 8 bases, with 11 bases between. The V gene's germline CDR1 is SGHAT and CDR2 FQNNGV. CDR3 coding DNA: TGTGCCAGCAGCTCCCTACTTGAGGGCTACACCTTC. Its protein is CASSSLLEGYTF.

This sequence joins TRBV14 and TRBJ2-3, with D possibly being TRBD1 (5 bases). This CDR3 is 15 amino acids long. Germline V CDR1 and CDR2: SGHDN, FVKESK. V lost 4 bases and J lost 0, with 11 bases in between. The CDR3 here is CASSLGQGSTDTQYF. CDR3 bases: TGTGCCAGCAGCCTGGGCCAGGGAAGCACAGATACGCAGTATTTT.

This chain links TRBV27 with TRBJ2-1; 12 bases line up with TRBD2. With 4 bases clipped from V and 15 bases from J, the junction kept 4 bases outside the gene matches. Germline CDR1 MNHEY, CDR2 SMNVEV (reference sequence). CDR3 size: 12 residues. For the CDR3, the DNA is TGTGCCAGCAGTTCCCCTAGCGGGAGGGGGTTCTTC. Translated: CASSSPSGRGFF.

This sequence joins TRBV21-1 and TRBJ2-3; the table's D gene call, TRBD1, was not cross checked with the DNA. TRBV21-1 is annotated as a pseudogene. The CDR3 is 18 residues long. The CDR3 sequence: CASSKAQDRASSTDTQYF. The CDR3 region has the DNA TGTGCCAGCAGCAAAGCGCAGGACAGGGCATCTAGCACAGATACGCAGTATTTT.

The chain links TRBV3-1 (or the pseudogene TRBV3-2) to TRBJ1-2, with a possible D match to TRBD1 (5 bases). This CDR3 is built from 15 residues. V lost 2 bases to trimming and J lost 2 bases, with 12 bases between them. Germline V gene data show CDR1 as LGHDT and CDR2 as YNNKEL (reference sequence). The CDR3 protein is CASSQLDRRNYGYTF. The CDR3 DNA reads TGTGCCAGCAGCCAATTAGACAGACGGAACTATGGCTACACCTTC.

This sequence joins TRBV29-1 and TRBJ2-7; TRBD2 matches at 8 bases. Germline assignment: CDR1 SQVTM and CDR2 ANQGSEA. Trimming removed 6 bases from V and 2 bases from J; junction bases left unmatched: 9. The CDR3 covers 14 residues. The CDR3 DNA is TGCAGCGTGCGCACTAGCGGCCGGACCTACGAGCAGTACTTC. Translated, it gives CSVRTSGRTYEQYF.

The rearrangement links TRBV10-3 to TRBJ2-3; TRBD1 agrees at 8 bases. V gave up 6 bases and J gave up 3 bases; unmatched junction bases: 5. The CDR3 is made up of 14 amino acids. Germline V gives CDR1 ENHRY, CDR2 SYGVKD. As DNA, the CDR3 is TGTGCCATCAGAGACAGGGGCAGGACAGATACGCAGTATTTT. It specifies CAIRDRGRTDTQYF.

This clone was seen once. The chain couples TRBV5-5 to TRBJ2-1; weak D call: TRBD1 (6 bases). This CDR3 has 16 residues. Germline CDR1 and CDR2: SGHKS and YYEKEE (reference sequence). V was pared by 0 bases and J by 0 bases, with 10 bases between. CDR3 DNA: TGTGCCAGCAGCTTGGGGCCGACAGGCTCCTACAATGAGCAGTTCTTC. Residues: CASSLGPTGSYNEQFF.

The V and J genes are TRBV11-2 and TRBJ2-3, with 11 bases fitting TRBD2. Germline CDR1 SGHAT, CDR2 FQNNGV. The CDR3 spans 15 residues. With V trimmed by 4 bases and J by 1 base, 1 base remained unmatched. The CDR3 loop reads CASSYSGGGTDTQYF. The CDR3 DNA reads TGTGCCAGCAGCTATAGCGGGGGGGGCACAGATACGCAGTATTTT.

This clone was counted between two and nine times. The chain combines TRBV6-6 with TRBJ2-7; 7 nucleotides match TRBD1. The germline CDR1 and CDR2 sequences are MNHNY and SVGAGI (reference sequence). There are 16 residues in the CDR3. V lost 5 bases to trimming and J lost 3 bases; unmatched junction nucleotides: 13. CDR3 nucleotide sequence: TGTGCCAGCAGTCAACGACAGGGATCCCACCTCTACGAGCAGTACTTC. Translating it yields CASSQRQGSHLYEQYF.

CDR3: CASSLNWNTEAFF. Here the CDR3 DNA reads TGTGCCAGCAGCTTAAATTGGAACACTGAAGCTTTCTTT. J is TRBJ1-1 and V is TRBV9, with D unresolved. CDR3 length: 13 amino acids. Germline values: CDR1 SGDLS, CDR2 YYNGEE. V was pared by 4 bases and J by 1 base, with 8 bases between.

CDR3 in DNA: TGTGCCAGCAGCCAAAGCGGAGGGAGGATCTACGAGCAGTACTTC. It is translated as CASSQSGGRIYEQYF. This chain joins TRBV14 and TRBJ2-7, with D perhaps matching TRBD2 (6 bases). CDR3 length: 15 amino acids. Germline V lookup: CDR1 SGHDN, CDR2 FVKESK. Between the trimmed V and J ends, which lost 2 bases and 3 bases, there was a span of 14 bases.

This clone was seen only once. The J gene is TRBJ1-1, the V gene TRBV10-1; a weak D match, TRBD1 (5 bases). The ends were cut back, 6 bases at V and 1 base at J, with 9 bases in the middle. The CDR3 spans 13 residues. Germline CDR1 WNHNN, CDR2 SYGVQD (reference sequence). CDR3 nucleotides: TGCGCCAGCAGCCGTAGGGGGAACACTGAAGCTTTCTTT. This gives the protein CASSRRGNTEAFF.

The rearrangement uses TRBV28 and TRBJ2-6, with D perhaps matching TRBD1 (6 bases). CDR1 and CDR2 (germline): MDHEN, SYDVKM. V was trimmed by 7 bases and J by 2 bases, leaving 15 bases between them. This CDR3 region has 16 residues. The CDR3 DNA reads TGTGCCAGCACAACCCCCAGGGGCGCTGGGGCCAACGTCCTGACTTTC. As protein: CASTTPRGAGANVLTF.